This T cell receptor (beta chain) was documented in a study of patients and donors after allogeneic stem cell transplantation. V gave up 3 bases and J gave up 4 bases, with 7 bases separating them. Per the germline V gene, CDR1 is DFQATT and CDR2 is SNEGSKA (reference sequence). The CDR3 runs to 11 residues. TCRdb processed the RT-PCR reads anew with MiXCR; each CDR3 protein has one entry. The profile shows about 110,000 distinct CDR3 sequences, 35% of them singletons. The specimen was blood, either unsorted or a sorted T cell fraction (not recorded which). This TCR was sampled from a human donor who was either an allogeneic HSCT recipient or a stem cell or donor lymphocyte infusion donor (not recorded which). It is not recorded whose cells these are; they may come from a transplant donor. V gene TRBV20-1 combines with J gene TRBJ2-7, with D unclear. The CDR3 DNA follows: TGCAGTGCTAGCCGACCGTACGAGCAGTACTTC. Its translation: CSASRPYEQYF.